These 3 T cell receptor beta chains were all obtained from the same sample, sequenced in a study of T-cell memory formation after mild COVID-19. A single record per CDR3 protein comes from TCRdb applying MiXCR to the 5' RACE reads. This table holds 200,000 to 250,000 distinct CDR3 sequences, roughly a tenth found once. The sequencing sample was made of PBMCs or a T cell subset sorted from them (not recorded which). The receptors originated from a man between 18 and 29 years old who had mild COVID-19 (a few samples of this study predate the infection). Cell type and time point are not known.

This clonotype was detected only a few times. This rearrangement joins TRBV2 to TRBJ2-3; D remains unclear. V was pared by 7 bases and J by 6 bases, with 8 bases between. The V gene's germline CDR1 is SNHLY and CDR2 FYNNEI. The CDR3 consists of 11 residues. CDR3 coding DNA: TGTGCCAGCACTTCGTTGGATACGCAGTATTTT. Translating gives CASTSLDTQYF.

The chain has TRBV5-1 and TRBJ2-7; TRBD1 matches 7 bases. The germline V gene encodes CDR1 SGHRS and CDR2 YFSETQ. Unmatched junction bases numbered 13, after V lost 6 bases and J lost 10 bases. The CDR3 is 13 residues long. CDR3 bases: TGCGCCAGCACCCCTACGACAGGGACCGATCAGTACGTC. This codes for CASTPTTGTDQYV.

The V and J genes are TRBV5-1 and TRBJ1-3; tentatively, D is TRBD1 (6 bases). The CDR3 runs to 15 residues. CDR1 is SGHRS, CDR2 YFSETQ, per germline. V was shortened by 2 bases and J by 3 bases, with 12 bases between the two germline ends. CDR3 sequence (DNA): TGCGCCAGCAGCTTCCTACAGGGTGGTGGAAACACCATATATTTT. As protein: CASSFLQGGGNTIYF.